The next 18 T cell receptor beta chains were all read from a single sample in a study of blood T cells in healthy people across ages. Next came a second PCR, run for about 6 to 12 cycles, which used a sample-barcoded 5' primer along with a J-beta primer mix. TCRdb recomputed calls from the 5' RACE reads with MiXCR, one row per CDR3 protein. The table has about a million distinct CDR3 sequences, 35% to 45% seen once. The sequenced sample was blood. The source of these receptors is a man younger than 30 in good health.

This clonotype has a handful of counts. J is TRBJ2-3 and V is TRBV12-3 or TRBV12-4, with 8 nucleotides matching TRBD2. This CDR3 region has 14 residues. V was clipped by 5 bases and J by 14 bases; unmatched bases: 15. CDR3 residues: CASSVGPQAGDLYF. DNA for the CDR3: TGTGCCAGCAGTGTAGGGCCCCAAGCGGGGGATCTGTATTTT.

The chain is built from TRBV7-2 and TRBJ1-4; D gene uncertain. Germline CDR1 and CDR2: SGHTA and FQGNSA. V shed 0 bases and J shed 7 bases, with 9 bases lying between them. This CDR3 region has 14 residues. In nucleotides, the CDR3 is TGTGCCAGCAGCTTAGCTGGGTGGTCTGAAAAACTGTTTTTT. The encoded protein is CASSLAGWSEKLFF.

In its sample, this clonotype was seen once. The chain is built from TRBV6-2 or TRBV6-3 and TRBJ1-2, with D perhaps TRBD1 (6 bases). This CDR3 contains 14 residues. Per germline, CDR1 MNHEY and CDR2 SVGEGT. The V and J ends lost 7 bases and 2 bases respectively, with 14 bases between them. The CDR3 coding sequence is TGTGCCAGCAACTCCGGGGGCTTGAACTATGGCTACACCTTC. This gives the protein CASNSGGLNYGYTF.

This clonotype was seen more than once but under ten times. This chain uses TRBV7-2 with TRBJ2-1; TRBD1 agrees at 9 bases. Germline lookup yields CDR1 SGHTA and CDR2 FQGNSA. CDR3 length: 15 residues. V lost 0 bases and J lost 6; bases outside the gene matches: 3. Here the CDR3 reads CASSLAQGAFNEQFF. The CDR3 DNA reads TGTGCCAGCAGCTTAGCACAGGGGGCATTCAATGAGCAGTTCTTC.

V is TRBV4-1 and J is TRBJ1-2; unclear D gene. V was cut by 8 bases and J by 3 bases, with 22 bases left in between. The germline gives CDR1 MGHRA, CDR2 YSYEKL. This CDR3 region has 16 residues. The CDR3 region is CASGDGPQQIDYGYTF. The DNA of the CDR3 is TGCGCCAGCGGAGACGGACCGCAGCAAATCGACTATGGCTACACCTTC.

V and J are TRBV7-9 and TRBJ2-2, with D possibly being TRBD2 (6 bases). The germline V gene has CDR1 SEHNR and CDR2 FQNEAQ (reference sequence). The CDR3 runs 17 residues. Trimming stripped 4 bases from V and 6 bases from J, with 21 bases between. CDR3 loop: CASSSPTTGTYSGELFF. The CDR3 DNA reads TGTGCCAGCAGCTCTCCTACAACGGGGACTTATTCCGGGGAGCTGTTTTTT.

The chain links TRBV19 to TRBJ1-4; possibly TRBD1 for D (5 bases). The CDR3 extends over 15 amino acids. Germline-derived CDR1 and CDR2 are LNHDA and SQIVND (reference sequence). V was clipped by 9 bases and J by 0 bases, with 14 bases between them. The CDR3 nucleotides read TGTGCCAGCCACGAGTGGGGGACAACTAATGAAAAACTGTTTTTT. This sequence encodes CASHEWGTTNEKLFF. The entire variable domain, with the rest obtained from reference TRBV19 and TRBJ1-4, is as follows: DGGITQSPKYLFRKEGQNVTLSCEQNLNHDAMYWYRQDPGQGLRLIYYSQIVNDFQKGDIAEGYSVSREKKESFPLTVTSAQKNPTAFYLCASHEWGTTNEKLFFGSGTQLSVL.

The rearrangement uses TRBV6-5 and TRBJ2-1; D gene ambiguous. The CDR3 spans 14 residues. Germline V CDR1 and CDR2: MNHEY, SVGAGI. The germline V and J ends were trimmed by 5 bases and 7 bases, with 15 bases remaining between them. The CDR3 protein is CASSDGPARNEQFF. CDR3 nucleotides: TGTGCCAGCAGTGACGGGCCCGCCCGAAATGAGCAGTTCTTC.

This clonotype has only one observation. This chain joins TRBV14 and TRBJ1-1; D unresolved. There are 14 residues in the CDR3. Germline V gene lookup returns CDR1 SGHDN and CDR2 FVKESK. Between the trimmed V and J ends, which lost 5 bases and 2 bases, there was a span of 12 bases. CDR3: CASSGWTSNTEAFF. CDR3 nucleotide sequence: TGTGCCAGCAGCGGCTGGACTTCAAACACTGAAGCTTTCTTT.

Turning to this clonotype: An end of the junction does not agree with germline; a read error may underlie this. V gene TRBV5-1 combines with J gene TRBJ2-1; D tentatively fits TRBD1 or TRBD2 (6 bases each). Germline V CDR1 and CDR2: SGHRS, YFSETQ. This CDR3 has 15 residues. The CDR3 DNA is TGCGCCTGCAGCTTGGAGGGGGGTTCCTACAATGAGCAGTTCTTC. Translation: CACSLEGGSYNEQFF.

This clonotype was counted between two and nine times. The V call is TRBV27, the J call TRBJ1-2, with D perhaps matching TRBD1 (6 bases). The CDR3 is made up of 15 amino acids. Germline V gene lookup returns CDR1 MNHEY and CDR2 SMNVEV (reference sequence). The germline V and J ends were trimmed by 6 bases and 4 bases, with 18 bases remaining between them. As DNA, the CDR3 is TGTGCCAGCAGAGGGGGGGGGCTTTTTGTCTATGGCTACACCTTC. Protein: CASRGGGLFVYGYTF.

As to this clonotype: Its ends do not fully match the called genes, so a read error is possible. This chain uses TRBV3-1 with TRBJ2-3; D may be TRBD2 (6 bases). This CDR3 region has 13 residues. Germline assignment: CDR1 LGHDT and CDR2 YNNKEL (reference sequence). CDR3 bases: TGTGCCTGCAGCCAAGGACTATTAGATACGCAGTATTTT. This sequence encodes CACSQGLLDTQYF.

Regarding this clonotype: A much larger clonotype is one base distant, so this may be a read error. This rearrangement joins TRBV12-3 or TRBV12-4 to TRBJ2-1; 14 bases align to TRBD2. After removal of 6 bases from V and 0 bases from J, the junction contained 10 bases not matched to a gene. This CDR3 is built from 19 residues. The chain's CDR3 is CASSGRTSGGTNSYNEQFF. CDR3 bases: TGTGCCAGCAGCGGCAGGACTAGCGGGGGGACCAACTCCTACAATGAGCAGTTCTTC.

This clonotype was seen a handful of times. The V call is TRBV11-2, the J call TRBJ1-6; 8 positions match TRBD1. J lost 8 bases, V lost 1 base, and 4 bases had no gene match. Looked up from germline, CDR1 is SGHAT and CDR2 is FQNNGV. CDR3 length: 15 residues. For the CDR3, the DNA is TGTGCCAGCAGCTTAGCGGGGACAGGAGATTCACCCCTCCACTTT. Encoded protein: CASSLAGTGDSPLHF.

The chain couples TRBV6-1 to TRBJ1-5, with D possibly TRBD1 on 5 matching bases. CDR3 length: 15 amino acids. Germline CDR1 is MNHNS and CDR2 is SASEGT. The germline V and J ends were trimmed by 3 bases and 0 bases, with 9 bases remaining between them. CDR3 amino acids: CASSEGDASNQPQHF. The CDR3, as DNA: TGTGCCAGCAGTGAGGGGGACGCTAGCAATCAGCCCCAGCATTTT.

V gene TRBV7-3 combines with J gene TRBJ2-3; D is unresolved. Trimming removed 3 bases from V and 5 bases from J, with 12 bases in between. The CDR3 extends over 14 amino acids. Germline V gene sequence: CDR1 SGHTA, CDR2 FQGTGA. In nucleotides, the CDR3 is TGTGCCAGCAGCTTGTATGGACGTGTAGATACGCAGTATTTT. Protein product: CASSLYGRVDTQYF.

This clonotype has more than one count but fewer than ten. The chain recombines TRBV21-1 with TRBJ1-1; the table's D call TRBD1 went unverified against the DNA. TRBV21-1 counts as a pseudogene. This CDR3 comprises 16 residues. CDR3 loop: CASSKVRGRGPTEAFF. DNA of the CDR3: TGTGCCAGCAGCAAAGTCCGCGGCAGGGGACCCACTGAAGCTTTCTTT.

This chain joins TRBV20-1 and TRBJ1-5; D is undetermined. Germline values: CDR1 DFQATT, CDR2 SNEGSKA (reference sequence). With 0 bases removed from V and 9 bases from J, the gap between germline ends came to 12 bases. This CDR3 spans 13 amino acids. The CDR3 bases are TGCAGTGCTAGAGACCCCGGCGAGCGGCCCCAGCATTTT. This codes for CSARDPGERPQHF.